One and the same sample provided the 20 T cell receptor beta chains below, sequenced in a study of cytotoxic CD8 clonotypes in ibrutinib-treated CLL. Measured with immunoSEQ multiplex PCR; TCRdb has only the in-frame clones, and not every one. The table records 150,000 to 200,000 clones, 70% to 90% of them present only once. Here the sequenced sample was PBMCs, taken at disease progression, from a patient treated with ibrutinib. These receptors were obtained from a human donor with chronic lymphocytic leukemia.

CDR3 DNA sequence: TGCGCCAGCAGCCAAGGAGGGGCAAGTCTTCTCTACGAGCAGTACTTC. It translates to CASSQGGASLLYEQYF. The chain recombines TRBV4-1 with TRBJ2-7; D assignment may be TRBD1 or TRBD2 (5 bases each). Trimming took 1 base from V and 3 from J, leaving 16 bases between them. CDR3 size: 16 residues. Germline CDR1 reads MGHRA; CDR2 reads YSYEKL.

The CDR3 nucleotides read TGTGCCAGCAGTTATTGTATCGGGGGGCTCGGAAACACCATATATTTT. Translating it yields CASSYCIGGLGNTIYF. The gene calls are TRBV6-9 and TRBJ1-3, with D perhaps matching TRBD1 (6 bases). The CDR3 spans 16 residues. CDR1 is MNHGY, CDR2 SVAAGI, per germline. V lost 1 base to trimming and J lost 4 bases, with 14 bases between them.

The V gene is TRBV5-1, the J gene TRBJ2-7; TRBD1 agrees at 9 bases. The CDR3 runs 16 residues. V was clipped by 5 bases and J by 5 bases; unmatched bases: 14. CDR1 is SGHRS and CDR2 is YFSETQ in the germline V gene. CDR3 nucleotides: TGCGCCAGCAGGCCGTCCACAGGGGGCACCCCGCACGAGCAGTACTTC. The encoded protein is CASRPSTGGTPHEQYF.

J is TRBJ2-1 and V is TRBV6-5, with no clear D. Germline V gene lookup returns CDR1 MNHEY and CDR2 SVGAGI. CDR3 length: 14 amino acids. V lost 2 bases and J 0 bases, leaving 5 bases between the germline ends. The DNA of the CDR3 is TGTGCCAGCAGTTACGAAAGCTCCTACAATGAGCAGTTCTTC. Protein sequence: CASSYESSYNEQFF.

The V call is TRBV6-5, the J call TRBJ2-2; 7 nucleotides align to TRBD1. The junction had 2 bases not matched to a gene; V was cut back by 6 bases and J by 4 bases. CDR3 size: 13 residues. CDR1 and CDR2 from the germline V gene are MNHEY and SVGAGI. CDR3: CASRRGRTGELFF. Here the CDR3 DNA reads TGTGCCAGCAGGAGGGGGCGCACCGGGGAGCTGTTTTTT.

This clone was seen once. The chain employs TRBV14 and TRBJ2-2; D gene unclear. CDR1 and CDR2 (germline): SGHDN, FVKESK. The CDR3 runs 13 residues. V was cut by 4 bases and J by 6 bases, with 9 bases left in between. CDR3 bases: TGTGCCAGCAGCCCTTGGGTCGCCGGGGAGCTGTTTTTT. Protein: CASSPWVAGELFF. The full variable domain, with the rest looked up from reference TRBV14 and TRBJ2-2, is EAGVTQFPSHSVIEKGQTVTLRCDPISGHDNLYWYRRVMGKEIKFLLHFVKESKQDESGMPNNRFLAERTGGTYSTLKVQPAELEDSGVYFCASSPWVAGELFFGEGSRLTVL.

The J gene is TRBJ1-2, the V gene TRBV7-9, with a tentative D call TRBD1 (5 bases). This CDR3 region has 15 residues. V was trimmed by 5 bases and J by 0 bases, leaving 13 bases between them. Germline V gene lookup returns CDR1 SEHNR and CDR2 FQNEAQ (reference sequence). The CDR3 here is CASSLQDKANYGYTF. CDR3 DNA: TGTGCCAGCAGCCTCCAGGACAAAGCTAACTATGGCTACACCTTC.

The count of this clone is one. CDR3: CASAPSRGSGNTIYF. The CDR3 DNA is TGTGCCAGCGCCCCTAGTAGAGGATCTGGAAACACCATATATTTT. The chain uses TRBV6-5 and TRBJ1-3; D ambiguous. Looked up from germline, CDR1 is MNHEY and CDR2 is SVGAGI. The CDR3 is 15 residues long. V was trimmed by 8 bases and J by 1 base, leaving 15 bases between them.

This clone appeared a single time. The rearrangement joins TRBV4-2 to TRBJ2-1, with no clear D. Trimming cost V 0 bases and J 4 bases, with 13 bases left between them. This CDR3 is 16 amino acids long. Germline CDR1 reads LGHNA; CDR2 reads YNFKEQ. The CDR3: CASSQEISTRYNEQFF. As DNA, the CDR3 is TGTGCCAGCAGCCAAGAAATCTCTACCCGATACAATGAGCAGTTCTTC.

The CDR3 nucleotides are TGTGCCAGCAGCCCAGGACCTGATGAGGGCTATACGCAGTATTTT. Amino acid sequence: CASSPGPDEGYTQYF. The V gene is TRBV11-1, the J gene TRBJ2-3; D is possibly TRBD2 (5 bases). There are 15 residues in the CDR3. Trimming left V 5 bases short and J 7 bases short, with 19 bases between. Looked up from germline, CDR1 is SGHAT and CDR2 is FQDESV (reference sequence).

This clone turned up a few times. V is TRBV19 and J is TRBJ2-7; no clear D. Germline V lookup: CDR1 LNHDA, CDR2 SQIVND (reference sequence). V was shortened by 4 bases and J by 0 bases, with 13 bases between the two germline ends. This CDR3 contains 15 residues. CDR3 in DNA: TGTGCCAGTAGTACGACGGTCCCGAGCTCCTACGAGCAGTACTTC. Its protein is CASSTTVPSSYEQYF.

The chain has TRBV11-3 and TRBJ2-1; 7 positions agree with TRBD2. Germline V gene sequence: CDR1 SGHNT, CDR2 YENEEA. This CDR3 contains 15 residues. V dropped 2 bases and J dropped 4; count of bases not matched to a gene: 5. The DNA for the CDR3 is TGTGCCAGCAGCTTACAAGCGGGAAGGTACAATGAGCAGTTCTTC. It codes for CASSLQAGRYNEQFF.

The chain recombines TRBV10-3 with TRBJ1-2, with D possibly being TRBD1 (5 bases). Germline CDR1 is ENHRY and CDR2 is SYGVKD. V was trimmed by 6 bases and J by 3 bases, leaving 17 bases between them. This CDR3 comprises 15 residues. For the CDR3, the DNA is TGTGCCATCAGCAAACAGGAGCAGCGATACTATGGCTACACCTTC. It translates to CAISKQEQRYYGYTF.

For the CDR3, the DNA is TGTGCCAGCAGCCCTCAGTTTCTTGCTCTGAATGAGCAGTTCTTC. Protein sequence: CASSPQFLALNEQFF. The chain links TRBV7-6 to TRBJ2-1, with no clear D. The V and J ends lost 5 bases and 7 bases respectively, with 18 bases between them. This CDR3 comprises 15 residues. Per the germline V gene, CDR1 is SGHVS and CDR2 is FNYEAQ.

V gene TRBV29-1 combines with J gene TRBJ2-2; D possibly uses TRBD1 or TRBD2 (5 bases each). In germline, CDR1 is SQVTM, CDR2 ANQGSEA. The CDR3 has 15 amino acids. Trimming shortened V by 7 bases and J by 4 bases, and 19 bases separated the two germline ends. In DNA form, the CDR3 reads TGCAGCGCATCCCGGGGTGGACAATTCACCGGGGAGCTGTTTTTT. Encoded protein: CSASRGGQFTGELFF.

In this sample, this clone turned up a few times. CDR3 sequence: CATSRDGPETQYF. As DNA, the CDR3 is TGTGCCACCAGCAGGGACGGCCCGGAGACCCAGTACTTC. The J gene is TRBJ2-5, the V gene TRBV15; the D is unclear. Trimming took off 3 bases at V and 5 bases at J, with 10 bases between the two ends. This CDR3 contains 13 residues. CDR1 LNHNV and CDR2 YYDKDF come from the germline V gene (reference sequence).

The J gene is TRBJ1-5, the V gene TRBV4-1; maybe TRBD1 (6 bases). V lost 4 bases and J 3 bases, leaving 10 bases between the germline ends. The CDR3 has 14 residues. The germline V gene has CDR1 MGHRA and CDR2 YSYEKL. The CDR3 DNA reads as TGCGCCAGCAGCCCAGACAGGCACAATCAGCCCCAGCATTTT. Its translation: CASSPDRHNQPQHF.

The CDR3, as DNA: TGTGCCAGCAGATTTGCCGGCTTTGAAGCTTTCTTT. Protein: CASRFAGFEAFF. The genes are TRBV7-9 and TRBJ1-1; no clear D. The CDR3 length is 12 residues. The germline gives CDR1 SEHNR, CDR2 FQNEAQ (reference sequence). V lost 6 bases, J lost 7 bases, and 12 bases lay in between.

V gene TRBV4-3 combines with J gene TRBJ2-1, with D perhaps matching TRBD2 (5 bases). This CDR3 is 14 amino acids long. Looked up from germline, CDR1 is LGHNA and CDR2 is YSLEER. V was pared by 1 base and J by 10 bases, with 14 bases between. The CDR3 spells CASSQAGPRGEQFF. In DNA, the CDR3 is TGCGCCAGCAGCCAAGCGGGCCCGAGAGGGGAGCAGTTCTTC.

This chain connects TRBV7-9 to TRBJ2-5; 7 bases map to TRBD1. Germline V gene lookup returns CDR1 SEHNR and CDR2 FQNEAQ (reference sequence). With V trimmed by 4 bases and J by 5 bases, 13 bases remained unmatched. The CDR3 spans 16 residues. The CDR3 protein is CASSSEWTGSAETQYF. CDR3 bases: TGTGCCAGCAGCTCAGAGTGGACAGGTTCGGCGGAGACCCAGTACTTC.